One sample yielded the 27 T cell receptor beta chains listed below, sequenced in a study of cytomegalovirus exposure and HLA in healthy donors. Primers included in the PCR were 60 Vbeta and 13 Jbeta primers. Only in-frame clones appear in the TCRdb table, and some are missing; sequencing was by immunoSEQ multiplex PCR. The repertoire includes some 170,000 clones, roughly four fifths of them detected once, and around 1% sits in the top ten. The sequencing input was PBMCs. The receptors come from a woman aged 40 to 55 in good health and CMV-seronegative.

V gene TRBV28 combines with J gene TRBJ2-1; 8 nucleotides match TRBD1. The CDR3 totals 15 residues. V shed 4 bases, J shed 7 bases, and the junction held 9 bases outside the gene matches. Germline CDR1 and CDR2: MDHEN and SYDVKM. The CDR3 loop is CASSSHGTGGNEQFF. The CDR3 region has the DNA TGTGCCAGCAGTTCCCACGGGACAGGCGGGAATGAGCAGTTCTTC.

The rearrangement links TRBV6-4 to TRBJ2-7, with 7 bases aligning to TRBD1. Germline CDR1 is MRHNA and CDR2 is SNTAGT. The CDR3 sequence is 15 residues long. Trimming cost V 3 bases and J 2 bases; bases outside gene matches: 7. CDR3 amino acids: CASSDTDRRPYEQYF. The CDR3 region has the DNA TGTGCCAGCAGTGATACGGACAGGCGACCCTACGAGCAGTACTTC.

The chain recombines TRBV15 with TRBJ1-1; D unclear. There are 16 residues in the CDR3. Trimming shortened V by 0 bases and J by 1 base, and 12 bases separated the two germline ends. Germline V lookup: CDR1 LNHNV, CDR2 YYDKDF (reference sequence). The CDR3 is CATSREPLGKNTEAFF. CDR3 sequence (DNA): TGTGCCACCAGCAGAGAGCCCCTCGGGAAGAACACTGAAGCTTTCTTT.

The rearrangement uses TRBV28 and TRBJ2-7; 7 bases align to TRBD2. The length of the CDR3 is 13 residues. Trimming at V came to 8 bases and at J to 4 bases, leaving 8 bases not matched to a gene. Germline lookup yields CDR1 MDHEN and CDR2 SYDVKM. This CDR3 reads CASAGRERYEQYF. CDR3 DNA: TGTGCCAGCGCGGGGCGGGAGCGGTACGAGCAGTACTTC.

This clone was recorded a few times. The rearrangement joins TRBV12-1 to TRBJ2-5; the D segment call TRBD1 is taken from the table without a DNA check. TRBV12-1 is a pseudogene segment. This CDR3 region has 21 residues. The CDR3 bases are TGTGCCAGCAGCTTTAGCGGACAGGAAATAGAATGGCGGAAGTTCCAAGAGACCCAGTACTTC. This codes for CASSFSGQEIEWRKFQETQYF.

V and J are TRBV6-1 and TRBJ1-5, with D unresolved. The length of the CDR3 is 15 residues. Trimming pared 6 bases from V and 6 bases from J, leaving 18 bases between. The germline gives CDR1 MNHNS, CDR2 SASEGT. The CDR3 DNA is TGTGCCAGCAGCAAGCCCCCTCCGTCGGGTCAGCCCCAGCATTTT. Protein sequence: CASSKPPPSGQPQHF.

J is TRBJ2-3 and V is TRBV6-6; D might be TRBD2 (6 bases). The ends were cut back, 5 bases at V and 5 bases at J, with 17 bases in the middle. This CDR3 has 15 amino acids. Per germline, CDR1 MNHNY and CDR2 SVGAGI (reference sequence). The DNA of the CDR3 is TGTGCCAGCAGTGCCGGACTACCGCCAGGAGATACGCAGTATTTT. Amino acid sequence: CASSAGLPPGDTQYF.

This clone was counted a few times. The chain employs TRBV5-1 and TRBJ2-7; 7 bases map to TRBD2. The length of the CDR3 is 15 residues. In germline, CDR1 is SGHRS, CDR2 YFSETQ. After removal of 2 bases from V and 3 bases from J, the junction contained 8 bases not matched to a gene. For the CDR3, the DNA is TGCGCCAGCAGCTTAATGGCGGGAGAGAACTACGAGCAGTACTTC. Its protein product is CASSLMAGENYEQYF.

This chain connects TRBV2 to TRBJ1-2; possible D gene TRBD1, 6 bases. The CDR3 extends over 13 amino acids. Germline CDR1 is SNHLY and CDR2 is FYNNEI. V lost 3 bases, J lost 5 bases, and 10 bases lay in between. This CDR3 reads CASSETGQYGYTF. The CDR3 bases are TGTGCCAGCAGTGAGACAGGCCAATATGGCTACACCTTC. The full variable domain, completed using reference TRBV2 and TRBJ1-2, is EPEVTQTPSHQVTQMGQEVILRCVPISNHLYFYWYRQILGQKVEFLVSFYNNEISEKSEIFDDQFSVERPDGSNFTLKIRSTKLEDSAMYFCASSETGQYGYTFGSGTRLTVV.

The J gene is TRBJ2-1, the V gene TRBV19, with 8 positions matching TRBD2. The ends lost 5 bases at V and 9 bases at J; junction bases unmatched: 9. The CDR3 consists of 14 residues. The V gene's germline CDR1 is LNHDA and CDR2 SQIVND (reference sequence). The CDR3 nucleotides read TGTGCCAGTAGTGTCGGGACTAGTGGCTTTGAGCAGTTCTTC. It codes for CASSVGTSGFEQFF.

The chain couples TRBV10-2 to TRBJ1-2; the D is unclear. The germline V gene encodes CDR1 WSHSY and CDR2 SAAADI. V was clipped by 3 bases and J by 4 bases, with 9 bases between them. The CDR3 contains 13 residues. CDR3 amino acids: CASSERAGYGYTF. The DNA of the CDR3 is TGCGCCAGCAGTGAACGGGCGGGCTATGGCTACACCTTC.

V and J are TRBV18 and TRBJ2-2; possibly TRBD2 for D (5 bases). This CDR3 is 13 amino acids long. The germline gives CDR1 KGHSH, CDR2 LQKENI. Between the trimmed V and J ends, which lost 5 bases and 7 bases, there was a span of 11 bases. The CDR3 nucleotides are TGTGCCAGCTCAGCACAGAGCGGCGGGGAGCTGTTTTTT. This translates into CASSAQSGGELFF.

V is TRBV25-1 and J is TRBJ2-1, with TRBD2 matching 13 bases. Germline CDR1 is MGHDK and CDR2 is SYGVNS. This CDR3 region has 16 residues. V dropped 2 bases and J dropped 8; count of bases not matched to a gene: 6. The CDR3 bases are TGTGCCAGCAGTGAAAAACGGGGACTAGCGGGATATGAGCAGTTCTTC. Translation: CASSEKRGLAGYEQFF.

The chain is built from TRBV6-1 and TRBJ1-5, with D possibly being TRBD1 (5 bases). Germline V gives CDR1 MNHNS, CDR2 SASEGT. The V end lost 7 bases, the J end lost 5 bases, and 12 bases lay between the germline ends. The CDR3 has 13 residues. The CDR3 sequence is CASKAEGDQPQHF. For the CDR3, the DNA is TGTGCCAGCAAGGCTGAAGGGGATCAGCCCCAGCATTTT.

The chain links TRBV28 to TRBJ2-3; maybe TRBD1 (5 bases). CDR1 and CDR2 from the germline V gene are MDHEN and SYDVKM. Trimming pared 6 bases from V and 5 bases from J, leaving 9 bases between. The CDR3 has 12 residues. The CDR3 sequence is CASRLQGDTQYF. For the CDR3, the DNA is TGTGCCAGCAGGCTCCAGGGAGATACGCAGTATTTT. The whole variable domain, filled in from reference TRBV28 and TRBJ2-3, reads DVKVTQSSRYLVKRTGEKVFLECVQDMDHENMFWYRQDPGLGLRLIYFSYDVKMKEKGDIPEGYSVSREKKERFSLILESASTNQTSMYLCASRLQGDTQYFGPGTRLTVL.

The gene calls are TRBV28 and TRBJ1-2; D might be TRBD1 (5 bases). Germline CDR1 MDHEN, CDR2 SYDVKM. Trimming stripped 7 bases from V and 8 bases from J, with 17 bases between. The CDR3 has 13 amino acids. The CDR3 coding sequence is TGTGCCAGCACCGACGGGGGTATCTACGGCTACACCTTC. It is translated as CASTDGGIYGYTF.

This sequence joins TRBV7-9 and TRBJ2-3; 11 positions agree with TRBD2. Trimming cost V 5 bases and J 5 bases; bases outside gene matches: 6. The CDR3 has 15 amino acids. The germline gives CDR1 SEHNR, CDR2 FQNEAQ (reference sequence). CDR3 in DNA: TGTGCCAGCAGCCCGCTAGCGGGGGGCGGAGATACGCAGTATTTT. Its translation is CASSPLAGGGDTQYF.

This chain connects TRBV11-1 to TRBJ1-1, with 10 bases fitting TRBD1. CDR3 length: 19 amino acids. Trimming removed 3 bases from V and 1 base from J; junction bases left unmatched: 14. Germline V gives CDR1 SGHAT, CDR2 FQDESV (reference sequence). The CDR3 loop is CASSFLIQTGGMKNTEAFF. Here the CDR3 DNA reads TGTGCCAGCAGCTTCCTCATACAGACAGGGGGCATGAAGAACACTGAAGCTTTCTTT.

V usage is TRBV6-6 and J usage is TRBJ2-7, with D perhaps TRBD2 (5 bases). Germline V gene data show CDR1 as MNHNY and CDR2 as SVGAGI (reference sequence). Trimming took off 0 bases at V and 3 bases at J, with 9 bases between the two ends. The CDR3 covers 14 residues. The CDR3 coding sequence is TGTGCCAGCAGTTACTCTAGCGAAGGCTACGAGCAGTACTTC. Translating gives CASSYSSEGYEQYF.

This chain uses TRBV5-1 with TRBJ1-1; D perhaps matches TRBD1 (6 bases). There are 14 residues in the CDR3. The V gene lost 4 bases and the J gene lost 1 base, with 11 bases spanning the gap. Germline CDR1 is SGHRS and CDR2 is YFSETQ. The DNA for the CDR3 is TGCGCCAGCAGCCCGAGGGGGTGGAACACTGAAGCTTTCTTT. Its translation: CASSPRGWNTEAFF.

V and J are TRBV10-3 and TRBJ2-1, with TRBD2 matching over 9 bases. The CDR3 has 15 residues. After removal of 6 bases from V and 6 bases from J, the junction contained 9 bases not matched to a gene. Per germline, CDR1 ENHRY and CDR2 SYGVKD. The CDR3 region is CAIREAGGPANEQFF. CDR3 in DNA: TGTGCCATCAGAGAGGCGGGAGGGCCGGCCAATGAGCAGTTCTTC.

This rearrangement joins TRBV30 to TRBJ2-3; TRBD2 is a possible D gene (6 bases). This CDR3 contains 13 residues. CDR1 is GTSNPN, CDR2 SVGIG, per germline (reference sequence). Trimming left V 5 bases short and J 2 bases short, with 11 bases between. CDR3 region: CAWAAGNTDTQYF. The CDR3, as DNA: TGTGCCTGGGCCGCGGGGAACACAGATACGCAGTATTTT.

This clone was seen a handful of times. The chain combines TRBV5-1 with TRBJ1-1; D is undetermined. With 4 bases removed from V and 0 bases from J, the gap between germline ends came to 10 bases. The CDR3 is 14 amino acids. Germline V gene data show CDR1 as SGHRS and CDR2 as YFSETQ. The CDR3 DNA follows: TGCGCCAGCAGCCAAGCGCGCATGAACACTGAAGCTTTCTTT. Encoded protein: CASSQARMNTEAFF.

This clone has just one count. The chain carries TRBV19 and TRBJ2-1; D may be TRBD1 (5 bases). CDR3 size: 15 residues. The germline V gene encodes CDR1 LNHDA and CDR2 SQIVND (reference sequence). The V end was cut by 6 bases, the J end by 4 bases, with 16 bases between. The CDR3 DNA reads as TGTGCCAGTAGCAGGGTAGATTTTACGTACAATGAGCAGTTCTTC. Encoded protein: CASSRVDFTYNEQFF.

Written as DNA, the CDR3 is TGTGCCAGCAACGGGGAGGGGCGATACGAGCAGTACTTC. Protein sequence: CASNGEGRYEQYF. The gene calls are TRBV28 and TRBJ2-7, with 7 nucleotides matching TRBD2. CDR1 is MDHEN, CDR2 SYDVKM, per germline. The CDR3 sequence is 13 residues long. V lost 7 bases and J lost 4; bases outside the gene matches: 7.

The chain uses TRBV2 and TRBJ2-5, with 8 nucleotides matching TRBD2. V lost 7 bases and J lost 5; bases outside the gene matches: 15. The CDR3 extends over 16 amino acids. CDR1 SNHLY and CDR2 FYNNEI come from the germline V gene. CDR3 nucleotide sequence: TGTGCCAGCACTCAAAATCGCGCGGGAGGCGGTGAGACCCAGTACTTC. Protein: CASTQNRAGGGETQYF.

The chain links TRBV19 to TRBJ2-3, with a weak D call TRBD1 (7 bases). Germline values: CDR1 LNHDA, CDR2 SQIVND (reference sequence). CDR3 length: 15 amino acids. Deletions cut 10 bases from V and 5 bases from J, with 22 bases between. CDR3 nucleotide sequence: TGTGCCACTTCCGGAGGGGGCTCGGATATAGATACGCAGTATTTT. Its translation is CATSGGGSDIDTQYF.